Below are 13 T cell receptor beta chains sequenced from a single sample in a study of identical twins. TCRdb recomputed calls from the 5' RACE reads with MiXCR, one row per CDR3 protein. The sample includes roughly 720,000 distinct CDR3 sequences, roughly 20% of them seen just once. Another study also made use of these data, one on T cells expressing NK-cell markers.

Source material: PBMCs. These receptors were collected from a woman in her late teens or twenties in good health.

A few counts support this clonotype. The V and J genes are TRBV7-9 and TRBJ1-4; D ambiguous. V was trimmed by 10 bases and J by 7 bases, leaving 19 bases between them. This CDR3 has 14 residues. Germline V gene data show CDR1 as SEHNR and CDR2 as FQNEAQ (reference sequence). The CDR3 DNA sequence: TGTGCCACTCCCCCGGACGGGGTGAGTGAAAAACTGTTTTTT. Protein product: CATPPDGVSEKLFF.

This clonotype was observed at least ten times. Written as DNA, the CDR3 is TGCAGCACGAGGGGGCGCCGTACGGATACGCAGTATTTT. Residues: CSTRGRRTDTQYF. The gene calls are TRBV29-1 and TRBJ2-3, with 7 positions matching TRBD1. With 8 bases clipped from V and 6 bases from J, the junction kept 11 bases outside the gene matches. This CDR3 has 13 amino acids. CDR1 and CDR2 (germline): SQVTM, ANQGSEA.

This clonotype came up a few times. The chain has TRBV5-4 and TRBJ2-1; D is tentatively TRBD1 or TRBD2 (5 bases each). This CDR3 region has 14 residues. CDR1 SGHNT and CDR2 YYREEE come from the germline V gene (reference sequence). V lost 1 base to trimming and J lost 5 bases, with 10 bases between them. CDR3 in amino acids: CASSLPGRDNEQFF. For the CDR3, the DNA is TGTGCCAGCAGCTTGCCGGGACGAGACAATGAGCAGTTCTTC. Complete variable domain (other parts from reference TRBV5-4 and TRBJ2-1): ETGVTQSPTHLIKTRGQQVTLRCSSQSGHNTVSWYQQALGQGPQFIFQYYREEENGRGNFPPRFSGLQFPNYSSELNVNALELDDSALYLCASSLPGRDNEQFFGPGTRLTVL.

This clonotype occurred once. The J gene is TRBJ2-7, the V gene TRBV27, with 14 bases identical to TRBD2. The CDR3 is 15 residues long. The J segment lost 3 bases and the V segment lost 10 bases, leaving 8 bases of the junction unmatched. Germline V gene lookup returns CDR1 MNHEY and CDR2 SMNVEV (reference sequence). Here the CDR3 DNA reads TGTGCCACCCGTGTTGGGACTAGCGGGGGCTACGAGCAGTACTTC. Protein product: CATRVGTSGGYEQYF.

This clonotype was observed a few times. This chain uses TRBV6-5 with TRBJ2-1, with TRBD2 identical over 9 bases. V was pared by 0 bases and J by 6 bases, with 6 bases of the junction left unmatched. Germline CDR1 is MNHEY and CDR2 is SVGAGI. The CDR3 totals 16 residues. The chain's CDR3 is CASSYSWREGLNEQFF. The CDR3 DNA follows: TGTGCCAGCAGTTACTCATGGCGGGAGGGCCTCAATGAGCAGTTCTTC.

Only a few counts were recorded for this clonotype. In DNA form, the CDR3 reads TGTGCCAGCTCACCATACAGGGAAGACTATGGCTACACCTTC. Amino acids: CASSPYREDYGYTF. This sequence joins TRBV18 and TRBJ1-2, with D maybe TRBD1 (6 bases). The CDR3 is made up of 14 amino acids. V was cut by 2 bases and J by 3 bases, with 10 bases left in between. Germline V gene sequence: CDR1 KGHSH, CDR2 LQKENI.

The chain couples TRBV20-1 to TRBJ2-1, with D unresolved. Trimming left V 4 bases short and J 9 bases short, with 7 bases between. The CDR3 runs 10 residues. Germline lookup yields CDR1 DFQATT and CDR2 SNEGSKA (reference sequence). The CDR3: CSAIDAEQFF. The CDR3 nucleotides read TGCAGTGCTATAGACGCTGAGCAGTTCTTC.

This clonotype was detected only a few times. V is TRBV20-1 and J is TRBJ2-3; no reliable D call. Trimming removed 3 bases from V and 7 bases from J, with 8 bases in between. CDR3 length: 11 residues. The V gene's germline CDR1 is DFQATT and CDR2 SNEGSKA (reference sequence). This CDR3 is CSASGPYTQYF. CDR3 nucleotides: TGCAGTGCTAGCGGCCCGTATACGCAGTATTTT.

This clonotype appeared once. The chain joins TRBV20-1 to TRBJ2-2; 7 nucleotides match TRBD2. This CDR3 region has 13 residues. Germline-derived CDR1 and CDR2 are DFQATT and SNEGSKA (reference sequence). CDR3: CSFWGGSTGELFF. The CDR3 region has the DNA TGCAGCTTTTGGGGCGGGAGTACCGGGGAGCTGTTTTTT.

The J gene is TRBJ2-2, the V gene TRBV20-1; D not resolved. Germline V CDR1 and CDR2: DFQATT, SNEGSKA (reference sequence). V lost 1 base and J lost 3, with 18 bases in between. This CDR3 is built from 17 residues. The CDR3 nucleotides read TGCAGTGCTAGAGTTTCGTCGGGCCCTCAATACACCGGGGAGCTGTTTTTT. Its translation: CSARVSSGPQYTGELFF.

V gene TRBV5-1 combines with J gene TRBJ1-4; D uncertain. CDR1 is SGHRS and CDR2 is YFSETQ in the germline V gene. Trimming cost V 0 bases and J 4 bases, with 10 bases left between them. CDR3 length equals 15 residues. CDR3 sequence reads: CASSLAGLINEKLFF. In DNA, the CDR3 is TGCGCCAGCAGCTTGGCCGGGCTGATTAATGAAAAACTGTTTTTT. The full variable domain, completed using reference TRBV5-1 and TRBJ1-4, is KAGVTQTPRYLIKTRGQQVTLSCSPISGHRSVSWYQQTPGQGLQFLFEYFSETQRNKGNFPGRFSGRQFSNSRSEMNVSTLELGDSALYLCASSLAGLINEKLFFGSGTQLSVL.

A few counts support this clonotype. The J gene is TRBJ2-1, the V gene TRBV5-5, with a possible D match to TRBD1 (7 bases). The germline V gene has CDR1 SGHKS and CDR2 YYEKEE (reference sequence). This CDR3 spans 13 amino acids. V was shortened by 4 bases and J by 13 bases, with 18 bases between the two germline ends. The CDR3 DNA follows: TGTGCCAGCAGCCCAGTTCGGGGGACAGCCCAGTTCTTC. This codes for CASSPVRGTAQFF.

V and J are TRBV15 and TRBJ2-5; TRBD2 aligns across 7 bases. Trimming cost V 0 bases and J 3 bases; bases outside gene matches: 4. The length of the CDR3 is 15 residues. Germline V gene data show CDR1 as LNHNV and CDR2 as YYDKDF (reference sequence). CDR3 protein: CATSRDGAGEETQYF. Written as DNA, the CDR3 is TGTGCCACCAGCAGAGATGGGGCGGGGGAAGAGACCCAGTACTTC.